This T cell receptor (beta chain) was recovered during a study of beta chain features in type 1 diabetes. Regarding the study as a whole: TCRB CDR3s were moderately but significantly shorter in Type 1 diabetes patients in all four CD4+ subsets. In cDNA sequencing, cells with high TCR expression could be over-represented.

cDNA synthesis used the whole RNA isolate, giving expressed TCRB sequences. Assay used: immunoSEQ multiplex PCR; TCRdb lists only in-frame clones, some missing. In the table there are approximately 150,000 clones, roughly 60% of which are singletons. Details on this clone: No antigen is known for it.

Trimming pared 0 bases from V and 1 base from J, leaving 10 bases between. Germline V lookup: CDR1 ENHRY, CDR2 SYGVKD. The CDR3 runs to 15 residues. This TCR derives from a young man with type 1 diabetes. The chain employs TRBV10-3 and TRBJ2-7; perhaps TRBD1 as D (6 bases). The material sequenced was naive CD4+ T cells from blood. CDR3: CAISESGHRSYEQYF. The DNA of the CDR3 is TGTGCCATCAGTGAGTCGGGACACAGGTCCTACGAGCAGTACTTC.